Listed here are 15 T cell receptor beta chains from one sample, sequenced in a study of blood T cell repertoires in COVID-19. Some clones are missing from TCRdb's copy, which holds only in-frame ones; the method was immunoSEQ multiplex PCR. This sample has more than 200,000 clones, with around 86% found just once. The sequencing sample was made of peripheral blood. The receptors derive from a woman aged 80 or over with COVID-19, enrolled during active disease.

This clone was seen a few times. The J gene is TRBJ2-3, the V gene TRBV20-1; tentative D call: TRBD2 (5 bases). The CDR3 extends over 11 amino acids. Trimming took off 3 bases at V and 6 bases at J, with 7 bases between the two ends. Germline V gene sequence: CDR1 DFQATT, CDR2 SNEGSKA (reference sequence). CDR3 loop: CSARREDTQYF. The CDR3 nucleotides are TGCAGTGCTAGGAGGGAGGATACGCAGTATTTT.

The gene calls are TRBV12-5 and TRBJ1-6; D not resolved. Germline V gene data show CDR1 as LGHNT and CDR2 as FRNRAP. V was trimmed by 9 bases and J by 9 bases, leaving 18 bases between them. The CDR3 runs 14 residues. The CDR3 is CASSITLSLSPLHF. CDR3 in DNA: TGTGCTAGCTCGATTACTTTAAGCCTTTCACCCCTCCACTTT.

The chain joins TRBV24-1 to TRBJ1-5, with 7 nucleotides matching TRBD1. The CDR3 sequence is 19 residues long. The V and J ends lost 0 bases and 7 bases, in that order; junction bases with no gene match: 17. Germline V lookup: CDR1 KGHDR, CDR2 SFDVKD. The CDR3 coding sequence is TGTGCCACCAGTGATTTGCAAGAAGGGACAGCGGAGTCAGTCCAGCCCCAGCATTTT. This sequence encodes CATSDLQEGTAESVQPQHF.

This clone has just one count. The CDR3 is CASSPGDRVNTEAFF. The CDR3 region has the DNA TGTGCCAGCAGTCCGGGGGACAGGGTAAACACTGAAGCTTTCTTT. The chain links TRBV28 to TRBJ1-1; 9 bases are shared with TRBD1. V lost 5 bases, J lost 2 bases, and 6 bases stayed unmatched. CDR1 and CDR2 from the germline V gene are MDHEN and SYDVKM. The CDR3 sequence is 15 residues long.

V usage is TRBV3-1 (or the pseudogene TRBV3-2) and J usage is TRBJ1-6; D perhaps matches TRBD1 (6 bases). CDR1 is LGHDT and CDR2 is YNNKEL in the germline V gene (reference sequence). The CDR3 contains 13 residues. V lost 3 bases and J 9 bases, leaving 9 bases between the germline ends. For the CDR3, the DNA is TGTGCCAGCAGCCAGGGGGCTCGTTCACCCCTCCACTTT. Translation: CASSQGARSPLHF.

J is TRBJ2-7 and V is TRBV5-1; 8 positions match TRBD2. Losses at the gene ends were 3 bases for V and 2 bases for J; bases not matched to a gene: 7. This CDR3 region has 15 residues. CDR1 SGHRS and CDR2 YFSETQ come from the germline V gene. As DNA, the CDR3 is TGCGCCAGCAGCTCGATAGCGGGGAGTACCTACGAGCAGTACTTC. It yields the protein CASSSIAGSTYEQYF.

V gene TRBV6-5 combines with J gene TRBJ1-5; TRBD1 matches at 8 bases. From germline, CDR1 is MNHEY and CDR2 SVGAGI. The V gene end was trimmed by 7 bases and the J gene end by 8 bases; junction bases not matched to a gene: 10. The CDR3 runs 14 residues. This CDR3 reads CASTSQGEFKPQHF. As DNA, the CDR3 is TGTGCCAGCACTTCACAGGGGGAGTTCAAGCCCCAGCATTTT.

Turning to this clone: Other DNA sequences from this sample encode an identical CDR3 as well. The CDR3 here is CASSQGGYEQYF. The CDR3 DNA reads as TGTGCCAGCAGCCAGGGGGGCTACGAGCAGTACTTC. The rearrangement links TRBV3-1 (or the pseudogene TRBV3-2) to TRBJ2-7, with a possible D match to TRBD2 (6 bases). V lost 3 bases and J lost 3, with 6 bases in between. The CDR3 sequence is 12 residues long. Germline V CDR1 and CDR2: LGHDT, YNNKEL (reference sequence).

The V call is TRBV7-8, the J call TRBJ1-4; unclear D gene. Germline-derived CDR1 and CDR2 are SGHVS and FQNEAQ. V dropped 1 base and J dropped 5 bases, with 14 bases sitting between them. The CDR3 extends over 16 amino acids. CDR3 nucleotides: TGTGCCAGCAGCTTAGTGGGAGGAGGCACGAATGAAAAACTGTTTTTT. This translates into CASSLVGGGTNEKLFF.

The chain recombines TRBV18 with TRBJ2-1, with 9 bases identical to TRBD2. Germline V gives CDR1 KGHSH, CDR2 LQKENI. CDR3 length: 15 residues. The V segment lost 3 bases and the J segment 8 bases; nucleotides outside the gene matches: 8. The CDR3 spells CASSPSGRKVDEQFF. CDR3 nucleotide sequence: TGTGCCAGCTCACCTAGCGGGAGAAAGGTGGATGAGCAGTTCTTC.

CDR3 coding DNA: TGTGCCAGCAGCCGCGACAGTTTCTCCTATAATTCACCCCTCCACTTT. Translated: CASSRDSFSYNSPLHF. The gene calls are TRBV5-8 and TRBJ1-6; possibly TRBD1 for D (5 bases). The CDR3 extends over 16 amino acids. CDR1 is SGHTS, CDR2 YDEGEE, per germline. V dropped 4 bases and J dropped 0 bases, with 11 bases sitting between them.

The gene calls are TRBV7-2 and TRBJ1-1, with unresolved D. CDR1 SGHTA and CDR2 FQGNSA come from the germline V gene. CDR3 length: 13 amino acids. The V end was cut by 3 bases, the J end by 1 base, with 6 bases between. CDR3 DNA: TGTGCCAGCAGCTTTTCAGGGAACACTGAAGCTTTCTTT. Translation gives CASSFSGNTEAFF.

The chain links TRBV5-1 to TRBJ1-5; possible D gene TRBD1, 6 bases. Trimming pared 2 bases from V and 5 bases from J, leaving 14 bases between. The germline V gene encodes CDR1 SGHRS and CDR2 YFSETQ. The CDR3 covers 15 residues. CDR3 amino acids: CASSLDPGTHQPQHF. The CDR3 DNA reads TGCGCCAGCAGCTTAGATCCCGGGACACATCAGCCCCAGCATTTT.

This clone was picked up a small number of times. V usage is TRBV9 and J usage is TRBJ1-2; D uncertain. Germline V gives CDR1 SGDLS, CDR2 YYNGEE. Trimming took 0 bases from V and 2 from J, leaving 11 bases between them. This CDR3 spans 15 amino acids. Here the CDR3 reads CASSVAGGNNYGYTF. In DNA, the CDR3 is TGTGCCAGCAGCGTAGCCGGAGGGAACAACTATGGCTACACCTTC.

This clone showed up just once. CDR3 in amino acids: CASSLGSSGNTIYF. The CDR3 bases are TGCGCCAGCAGCTTGGGGAGCTCTGGAAACACCATATATTTT. V is TRBV5-1 and J is TRBJ1-3; D not certain. This CDR3 is built from 14 residues. V shed 0 bases and J shed 0 bases, with 4 bases lying between them. Per the germline V gene, CDR1 is SGHRS and CDR2 is YFSETQ.